What follows are 15 T cell receptor beta chains derived from one specimen sequenced in a study of T cell changes during pregnancy in multiple sclerosis. Sequencing was performed with immunoSEQ multiplex PCR; in TCRdb, only in-frame clones are kept and a portion is missing. This sample has some 99,000 clones; about 91% occur once, and the top ten carry approximately 2.4%. The sample was peripheral blood, taken after pregnancy. The receptors were sampled from a female donor in good health, enrolled as a control in a pregnancy study.

The chain joins TRBV7-9 to TRBJ2-7, with a tentative D call TRBD2 (6 bases). The V gene's germline CDR1 is SEHNR and CDR2 FQNEAQ (reference sequence). Trimming removed 5 bases from V and 0 bases from J, with 11 bases in between. This CDR3 has 14 amino acids. CDR3 region: CASSTLGLSYEQYF. CDR3 nucleotides: TGTGCCAGCAGCACCCTGGGACTCTCCTACGAGCAGTACTTC.

This clone has more than one count but fewer than ten. CDR3 nucleotide sequence: TGTGCCAGCAGCCTGACCGGGGCAGATACGCAGTATTTT. Translating gives CASSLTGADTQYF. The chain combines TRBV7-9 with TRBJ2-3; D possibly corresponds to TRBD2 (5 bases). The germline V gene has CDR1 SEHNR and CDR2 FQNEAQ (reference sequence). V gave up 5 bases and J gave up 4 bases, with 10 bases separating them. This CDR3 has 13 amino acids.

The chain joins TRBV4-2 to TRBJ2-7; 10 nucleotides match TRBD2. The V and J ends lost 0 bases and 4 bases, in that order; junction bases with no gene match: 9. Germline assignment: CDR1 LGHNA and CDR2 YNFKEQ. The CDR3 has 17 amino acids. This chain's CDR3 is CASSQDLETSGFYEQYF. In nucleotides, the CDR3 is TGTGCCAGCAGCCAAGATTTGGAGACTAGCGGGTTTTACGAGCAGTACTTC.

The chain combines TRBV28 with TRBJ1-6, with 8 bases fitting TRBD1. V shed 4 bases, J shed 8 bases, and the junction held 4 bases outside the gene matches. CDR3 length equals 14 residues. Per the germline V gene, CDR1 is MDHEN and CDR2 is SYDVKM. The CDR3 loop is CASSSGQGDSPLHF. The CDR3 nucleotides read TGTGCCAGCAGTTCTGGACAGGGTGATTCACCCCTCCACTTT.

The sample holds one count of this clone. The gene calls are TRBV6-5 and TRBJ1-2; weak D call: TRBD1 (5 bases). With 0 bases removed from V and 2 bases from J, the gap between germline ends came to 10 bases. The length of the CDR3 is 15 residues. Per germline, CDR1 MNHEY and CDR2 SVGAGI. DNA of the CDR3: TGTGCCAGCAGTTACTCCCAGGGCGGAAACTATGGCTACACCTTC. As protein: CASSYSQGGNYGYTF.

V gene TRBV5-4 combines with J gene TRBJ2-1; D is perhaps TRBD2 (5 bases). The CDR3 extends over 12 amino acids. Germline CDR1 and CDR2: SGHNT and YYREEE (reference sequence). V lost 1 base to trimming and J lost 9 bases, with 8 bases between them. CDR3 DNA: TGTGCCAGCAGCTTGCGGAGCGGTGAGCAGTTCTTC. Amino acid sequence: CASSLRSGEQFF.

The chain employs TRBV7-9 and TRBJ2-3; the match to TRBD2 covers 13 bases. V lost 3 bases to trimming and J lost 5 bases; unmatched junction nucleotides: 11. The CDR3 runs 18 residues. Germline lookup yields CDR1 SEHNR and CDR2 FQNEAQ (reference sequence). CDR3 sequence reads: CASSFGTSGVQLIDTQYF. The CDR3 DNA is TGTGCCAGCAGCTTTGGGACTAGCGGGGTGCAACTGATAGATACGCAGTATTTT.

Of note for this clone: This CDR3 is also generated by other DNA sequences in the sample. The V and J genes are TRBV18 and TRBJ1-1; possibly TRBD1 for D (5 bases). In germline, CDR1 is KGHSH, CDR2 LQKENI. The CDR3 consists of 13 residues. Trimming took off 3 bases at V and 1 base at J, with 6 bases between the two ends. The CDR3 sequence: CASSPGQNTEAFF. CDR3 coding DNA: TGTGCCAGCTCACCCGGACAGAACACTGAAGCTTTCTTT. The entire variable domain, with the rest obtained from reference TRBV18 and TRBJ1-1, is as follows: NAGVMQNPRHLVRRRGQEARLRCSPMKGHSHVYWYRQLPEEGLKFMVYLQKENIIDESGMPKERFSAEFPKEGPSILRIQQVVRGDSAAYFCASSPGQNTEAFFGQGTRLTVV.

This clone occurred once. The chain has TRBV13 and TRBJ1-3, with TRBD1 as a possible D gene (6 bases). The CDR3 has 16 amino acids. The V gene's germline CDR1 is PRHDT and CDR2 FYEKMQ (reference sequence). V was pared by 2 bases and J by 4 bases, with 15 bases between. CDR3 sequence reads: CASSLNPQGSGNTIYF. CDR3 DNA: TGTGCCAGCAGCTTAAACCCCCAGGGGTCGGGAAACACCATATATTTT.

This chain links TRBV6-5 with TRBJ1-5, with D uncertain. Germline lookup yields CDR1 MNHEY and CDR2 SVGAGI. V shed 6 bases and J shed 4 bases, with 7 bases lying between them. This CDR3 contains 12 residues. The chain's CDR3 is CASSSLNQPQHF. The CDR3 DNA is TGTGCCAGCAGCTCCCTAAATCAGCCCCAGCATTTT.

V is TRBV2 and J is TRBJ2-2, with D maybe TRBD1 (6 bases). V lost 2 bases and J lost 0, with 10 bases in between. Looked up from germline, CDR1 is SNHLY and CDR2 is FYNNEI. The CDR3 consists of 16 residues. CDR3 sequence (DNA): TGTGCCAGCAGTGAACCTTACAGGGCGAACACCGGGGAGCTGTTTTTT. Protein product: CASSEPYRANTGELFF. The variable domain in full, with the rest retrieved from reference TRBV2 and TRBJ2-2, is EPEVTQTPSHQVTQMGQEVILRCVPISNHLYFYWYRQILGQKVEFLVSFYNNEISEKSEIFDDQFSVERPDGSNFTLKIRSTKLEDSAMYFCASSEPYRANTGELFFGEGSRLTVL.

The chain couples TRBV27 to TRBJ2-3; possibly TRBD2 for D (5 bases). Per the germline V gene, CDR1 is MNHEY and CDR2 is SMNVEV (reference sequence). The V and J ends lost 5 bases and 2 bases respectively, with 11 bases between them. CDR3 length: 14 residues. CDR3 DNA sequence: TGTGCCAGCAGTCGGACGGACTTCACAGATACGCAGTATTTT. The encoded protein is CASSRTDFTDTQYF.

This rearrangement joins TRBV7-9 to TRBJ2-1; D not certain. The V and J ends lost 2 bases and 6 bases respectively, with 8 bases between them. Germline CDR1 and CDR2: SEHNR and FQNEAQ (reference sequence). CDR3 length: 13 residues. CDR3 region: CASSLPPTNEQFF. Here the CDR3 DNA reads TGTGCCAGCAGCTTACCCCCTACCAATGAGCAGTTCTTC.

J is TRBJ1-2 and V is TRBV25-1; D possibly corresponds to TRBD1 (6 bases). The germline V gene encodes CDR1 MGHDK and CDR2 SYGVNS. The CDR3 is 17 residues long. The V and J ends lost 1 base and 5 bases respectively, with 20 bases between them. As DNA, the CDR3 is TGTGCCAGCAGTGAATTGGGGGGGCCGCTCCAGACATATGGCTACACCTTC. Its translation is CASSELGGPLQTYGYTF.

This chain connects TRBV19 to TRBJ2-1; weak D call: TRBD2 (5 bases). This CDR3 is built from 14 residues. Trimming pared 7 bases from V and 10 bases from J, leaving 20 bases between. CDR1 is LNHDA, CDR2 SQIVND, per germline (reference sequence). CDR3 amino acids: CASTAAMGAMEQFF. In nucleotides, the CDR3 is TGTGCCAGTACTGCGGCAATGGGAGCGATGGAGCAGTTCTTC. The complete variable domain, with remaining parts taken from reference TRBV19 and TRBJ2-1, reads DGGITQSPKYLFRKEGQNVTLSCEQNLNHDAMYWYRQDPGQGLRLIYYSQIVNDFQKGDIAEGYSVSREKKESFPLTVTSAQKNPTAFYLCASTAAMGAMEQFFGPGTRLTVL.